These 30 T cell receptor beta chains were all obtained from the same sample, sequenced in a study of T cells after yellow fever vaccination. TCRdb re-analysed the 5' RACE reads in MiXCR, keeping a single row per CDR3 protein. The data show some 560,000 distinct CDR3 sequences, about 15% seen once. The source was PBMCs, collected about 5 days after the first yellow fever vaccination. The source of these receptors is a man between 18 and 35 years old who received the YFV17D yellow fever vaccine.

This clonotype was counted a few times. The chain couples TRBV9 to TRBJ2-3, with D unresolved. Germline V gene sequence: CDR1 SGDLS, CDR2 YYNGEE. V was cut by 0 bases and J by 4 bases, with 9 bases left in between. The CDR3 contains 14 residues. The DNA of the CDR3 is TGTGCCAGCAGCGTAGCGGCCAGCCCAGATACGCAGTATTTT. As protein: CASSVAASPDTQYF.

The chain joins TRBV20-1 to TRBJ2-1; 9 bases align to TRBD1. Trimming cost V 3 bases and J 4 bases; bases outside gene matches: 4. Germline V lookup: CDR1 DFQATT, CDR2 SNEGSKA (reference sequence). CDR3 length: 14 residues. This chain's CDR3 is CSASLGQGYNEQFF. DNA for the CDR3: TGCAGTGCTAGTTTAGGACAGGGGTACAATGAGCAGTTCTTC.

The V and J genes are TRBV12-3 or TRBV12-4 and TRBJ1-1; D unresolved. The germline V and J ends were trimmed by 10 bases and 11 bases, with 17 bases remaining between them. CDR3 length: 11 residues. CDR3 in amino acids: CATTRRQEAFF. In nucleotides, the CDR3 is TGTGCCACCACCCGCCGGCAGGAGGCTTTCTTT.

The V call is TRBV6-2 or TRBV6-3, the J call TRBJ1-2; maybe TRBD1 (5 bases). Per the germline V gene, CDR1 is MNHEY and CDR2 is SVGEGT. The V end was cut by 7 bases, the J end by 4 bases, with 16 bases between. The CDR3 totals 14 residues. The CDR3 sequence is CASTRDGPSYGYTF. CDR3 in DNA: TGTGCCAGCACTCGGGACGGTCCGTCCTATGGCTACACCTTC.

As DNA, the CDR3 is TGCGCCAGCAGCTTGAACCGGCCCACAGATACGCAGTATTTT. Its protein is CASSLNRPTDTQYF. The chain has TRBV5-1 and TRBJ2-3, with no clear D. Trimming shortened V by 1 base and J by 2 bases, and 8 bases separated the two germline ends. This CDR3 spans 14 amino acids. Germline V lookup: CDR1 SGHRS, CDR2 YFSETQ.

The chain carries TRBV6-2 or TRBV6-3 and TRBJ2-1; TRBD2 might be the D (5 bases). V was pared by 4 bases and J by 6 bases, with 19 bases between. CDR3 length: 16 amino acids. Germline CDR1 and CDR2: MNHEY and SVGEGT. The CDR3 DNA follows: TGTGCCAGCAGTTTGAGGTCTATGAGGGAGACCAATGAGCAGTTCTTC. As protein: CASSLRSMRETNEQFF.

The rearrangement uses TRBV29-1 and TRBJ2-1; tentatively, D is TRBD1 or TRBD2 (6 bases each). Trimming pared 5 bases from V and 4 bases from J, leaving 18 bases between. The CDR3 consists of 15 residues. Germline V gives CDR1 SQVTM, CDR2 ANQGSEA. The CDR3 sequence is CSVRGRGGIYNEQFF. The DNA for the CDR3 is TGCAGCGTTCGGGGCAGGGGAGGAATTTACAATGAGCAGTTCTTC.

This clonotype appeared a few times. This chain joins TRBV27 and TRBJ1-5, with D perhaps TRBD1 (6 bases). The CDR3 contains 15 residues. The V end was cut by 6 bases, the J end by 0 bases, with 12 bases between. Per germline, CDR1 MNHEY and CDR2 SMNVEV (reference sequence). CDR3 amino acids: CASRNRVYSNQPQHF. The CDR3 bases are TGTGCCAGCAGAAACAGGGTTTATAGCAATCAGCCCCAGCATTTT.

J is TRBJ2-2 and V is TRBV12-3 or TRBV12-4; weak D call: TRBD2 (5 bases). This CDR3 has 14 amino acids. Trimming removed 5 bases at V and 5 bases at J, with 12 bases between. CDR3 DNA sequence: TGTGCCAGCAGTCTCAGTCCGGGAACCGGGGAGCTGTTTTTT. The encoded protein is CASSLSPGTGELFF.

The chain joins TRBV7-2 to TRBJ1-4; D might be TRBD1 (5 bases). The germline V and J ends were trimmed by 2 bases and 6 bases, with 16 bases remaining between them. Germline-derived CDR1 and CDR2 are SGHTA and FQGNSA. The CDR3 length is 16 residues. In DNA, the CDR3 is TGTGCCAGCAGCTTAAACGGGGGTGCGGTGGATGAAAAACTGTTTTTT. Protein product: CASSLNGGAVDEKLFF.

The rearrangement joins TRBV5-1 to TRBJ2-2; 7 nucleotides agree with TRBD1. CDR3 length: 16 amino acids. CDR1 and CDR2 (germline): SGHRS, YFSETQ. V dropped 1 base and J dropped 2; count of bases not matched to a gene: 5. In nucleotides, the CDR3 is TGCGCCAGCAGCTTGCTAGGGGGCTTCAACACCGGGGAGCTGTTTTTT. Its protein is CASSLLGGFNTGELFF.

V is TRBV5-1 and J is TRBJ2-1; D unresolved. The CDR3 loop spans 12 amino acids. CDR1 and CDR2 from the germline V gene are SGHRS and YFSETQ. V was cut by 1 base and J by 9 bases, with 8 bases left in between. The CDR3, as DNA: TGCGCCAGCAGCTTGAGCTCCAGTGAGCAGTTCTTC. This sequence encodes CASSLSSSEQFF. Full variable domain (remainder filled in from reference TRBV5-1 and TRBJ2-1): KAGVTQTPRYLIKTRGQQVTLSCSPISGHRSVSWYQQTPGQGLQFLFEYFSETQRNKGNFPGRFSGRQFSNSRSEMNVSTLELGDSALYLCASSLSSSEQFFGPGTRLTVL.

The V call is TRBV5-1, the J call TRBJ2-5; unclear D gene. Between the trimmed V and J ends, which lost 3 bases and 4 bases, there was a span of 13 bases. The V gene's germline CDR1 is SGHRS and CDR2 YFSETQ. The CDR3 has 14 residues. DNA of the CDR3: TGCGCCAGCAGCTCCCTAGGAAGCCTAGAGACCCAGTACTTC. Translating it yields CASSSLGSLETQYF.

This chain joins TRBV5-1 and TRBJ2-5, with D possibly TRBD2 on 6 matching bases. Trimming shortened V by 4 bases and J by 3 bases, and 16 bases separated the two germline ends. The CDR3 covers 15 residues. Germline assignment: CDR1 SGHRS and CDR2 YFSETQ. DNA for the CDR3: TGCGCCAGCAGCGGGCCTAGCGCGCCCGAAGAGACCCAGTACTTC. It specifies CASSGPSAPEETQYF.

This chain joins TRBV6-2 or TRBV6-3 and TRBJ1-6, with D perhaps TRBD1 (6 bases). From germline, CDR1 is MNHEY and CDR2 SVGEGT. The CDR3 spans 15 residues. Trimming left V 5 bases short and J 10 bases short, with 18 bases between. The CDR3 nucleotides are TGTGCCAGCAGTCTCACAGGGAGAACAGGATCACCCCTCCACTTT. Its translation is CASSLTGRTGSPLHF.

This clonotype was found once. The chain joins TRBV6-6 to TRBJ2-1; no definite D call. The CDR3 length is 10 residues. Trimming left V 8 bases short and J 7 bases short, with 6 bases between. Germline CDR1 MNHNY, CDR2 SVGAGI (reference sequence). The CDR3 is CASRKNEQFF. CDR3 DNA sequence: TGTGCCAGCCGGAAGAATGAGCAGTTCTTC.

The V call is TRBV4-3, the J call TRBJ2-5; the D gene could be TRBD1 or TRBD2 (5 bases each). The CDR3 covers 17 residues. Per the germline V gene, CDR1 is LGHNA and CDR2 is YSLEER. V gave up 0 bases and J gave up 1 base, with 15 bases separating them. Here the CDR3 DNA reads TGCGCCAGCAGCCAAGATCGAGGGCAGGGTTCCCAAGAGACCCAGTACTTC. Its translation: CASSQDRGQGSQETQYF.

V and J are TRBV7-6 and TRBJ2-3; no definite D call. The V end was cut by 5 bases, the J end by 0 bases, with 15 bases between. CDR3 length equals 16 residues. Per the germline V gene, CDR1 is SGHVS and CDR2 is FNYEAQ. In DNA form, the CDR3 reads TGTGCCAGCAGCCCCTACCCACGCAGTAGCACAGATACGCAGTATTTT. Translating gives CASSPYPRSSTDTQYF.

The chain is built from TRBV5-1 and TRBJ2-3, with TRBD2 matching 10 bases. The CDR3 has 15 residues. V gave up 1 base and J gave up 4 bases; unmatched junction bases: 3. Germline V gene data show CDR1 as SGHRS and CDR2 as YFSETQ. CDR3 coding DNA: TGCGCCAGCAGCTTGTTAGCGGGGGGCTCAGATACGCAGTATTTT. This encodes CASSLLAGGSDTQYF.

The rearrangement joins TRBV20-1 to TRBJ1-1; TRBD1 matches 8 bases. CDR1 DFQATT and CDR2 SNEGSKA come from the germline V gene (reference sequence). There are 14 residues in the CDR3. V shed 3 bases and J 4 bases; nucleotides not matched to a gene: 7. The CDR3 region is CSASPGQGGTEAFF. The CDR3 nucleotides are TGCAGTGCTAGCCCAGGACAGGGAGGCACTGAAGCTTTCTTT.

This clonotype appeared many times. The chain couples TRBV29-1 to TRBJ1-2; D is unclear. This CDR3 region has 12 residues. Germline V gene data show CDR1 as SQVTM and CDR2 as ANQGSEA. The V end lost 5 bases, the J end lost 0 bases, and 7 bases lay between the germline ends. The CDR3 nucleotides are TGCAGCGTTAGACGGACTAACTATGGCTACACCTTC. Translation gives CSVRRTNYGYTF. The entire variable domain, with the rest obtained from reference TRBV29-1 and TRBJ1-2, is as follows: SAVISQKPSRDICQRGTSLTIQCQVDSQVTMMFWYRQQPGQSLTLIATANQGSEATYESGFVIDKFPISRPNLTFSTLTVSNMSPEDSSIYLCSVRRTNYGYTFGSGTRLTVV.

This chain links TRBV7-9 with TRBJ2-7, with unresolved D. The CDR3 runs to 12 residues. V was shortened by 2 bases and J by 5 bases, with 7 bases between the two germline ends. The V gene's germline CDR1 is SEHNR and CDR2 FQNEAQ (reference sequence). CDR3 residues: CASSLQEDEQYV. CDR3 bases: TGTGCCAGCAGCTTACAGGAAGACGAGCAGTACGTC.

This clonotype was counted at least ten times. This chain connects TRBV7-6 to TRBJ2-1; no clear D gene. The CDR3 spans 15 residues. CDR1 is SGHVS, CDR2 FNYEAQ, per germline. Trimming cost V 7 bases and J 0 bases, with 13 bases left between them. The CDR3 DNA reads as TGTGCCAGCACCCTCTCTACAAGCTCCTACAATGAGCAGTTCTTC. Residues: CASTLSTSSYNEQFF. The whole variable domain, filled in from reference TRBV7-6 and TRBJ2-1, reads GAGVSQSPRYKVTKRGQDVALRCDPISGHVSLYWYRQALGQGPEFLTYFNYEAQQDKSGLPNDRFSAERPEGSISTLTIQRTEQRDSAMYRCASTLSTSSYNEQFFGPGTRLTVL.

This CDR3 reads CASSASGTDFYGYTF. The CDR3 nucleotides read TGTGCCAGCAGCGCCTCCGGGACAGACTTTTATGGCTACACCTTC. The chain has TRBV7-6 and TRBJ1-2; 7 bases match TRBD1. CDR3 length: 15 amino acids. V lost 5 bases to trimming and J lost 5 bases; unmatched junction nucleotides: 11. Looked up from germline, CDR1 is SGHVS and CDR2 is FNYEAQ.

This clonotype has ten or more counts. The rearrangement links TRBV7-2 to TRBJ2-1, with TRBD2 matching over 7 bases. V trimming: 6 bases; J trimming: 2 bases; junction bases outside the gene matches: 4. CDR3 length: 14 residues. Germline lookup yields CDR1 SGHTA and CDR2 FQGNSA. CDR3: CASSRSGAYNEQFF. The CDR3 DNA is TGTGCCAGCAGTAGGAGCGGGGCCTACAATGAGCAGTTCTTC.

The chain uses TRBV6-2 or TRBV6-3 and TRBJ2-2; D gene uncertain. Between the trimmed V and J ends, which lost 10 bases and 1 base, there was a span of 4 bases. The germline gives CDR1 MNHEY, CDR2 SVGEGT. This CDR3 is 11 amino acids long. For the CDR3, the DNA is TGTGCCATGGGGAACACCGGGGAGCTGTTTTTT. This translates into CAMGNTGELFF.

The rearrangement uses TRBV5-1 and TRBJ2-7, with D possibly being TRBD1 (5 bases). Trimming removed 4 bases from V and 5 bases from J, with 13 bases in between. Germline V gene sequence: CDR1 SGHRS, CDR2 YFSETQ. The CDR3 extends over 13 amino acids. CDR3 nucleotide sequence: TGCGCCAGCAGCCCAGGGATTACCAACGAGCAGTACTTC. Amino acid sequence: CASSPGITNEQYF.

CDR3 loop: CSAIPETNQPQHF. In nucleotides, the CDR3 is TGCAGTGCTATACCCGAGACAAATCAGCCCCAGCATTTT. The chain links TRBV20-1 to TRBJ1-5; D unclear. Germline assignment: CDR1 DFQATT and CDR2 SNEGSKA (reference sequence). V was shortened by 4 bases and J by 4 bases, with 11 bases between the two germline ends. CDR3 length: 13 residues.

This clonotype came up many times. The CDR3 region has the DNA TGTGCCAGCAGCCAAGGAGAGGTAGCCGTCGAGACCCAGTACTTC. Amino acids: CASSQGEVAVETQYF. The chain links TRBV3-1 to TRBJ2-5, with D uncertain. Germline CDR1 reads LGHDT; CDR2 reads YNNKEL (reference sequence). This CDR3 contains 15 residues. Trimming shortened V by 1 base and J by 5 bases, and 14 bases separated the two germline ends.

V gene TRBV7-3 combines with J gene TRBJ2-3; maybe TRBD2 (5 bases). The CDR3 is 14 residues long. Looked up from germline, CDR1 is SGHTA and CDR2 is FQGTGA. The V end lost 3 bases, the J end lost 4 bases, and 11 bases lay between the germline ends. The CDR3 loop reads CASSFRGPPDTQYF. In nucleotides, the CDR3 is TGTGCCAGCAGCTTCCGAGGGCCGCCAGATACGCAGTATTTT.